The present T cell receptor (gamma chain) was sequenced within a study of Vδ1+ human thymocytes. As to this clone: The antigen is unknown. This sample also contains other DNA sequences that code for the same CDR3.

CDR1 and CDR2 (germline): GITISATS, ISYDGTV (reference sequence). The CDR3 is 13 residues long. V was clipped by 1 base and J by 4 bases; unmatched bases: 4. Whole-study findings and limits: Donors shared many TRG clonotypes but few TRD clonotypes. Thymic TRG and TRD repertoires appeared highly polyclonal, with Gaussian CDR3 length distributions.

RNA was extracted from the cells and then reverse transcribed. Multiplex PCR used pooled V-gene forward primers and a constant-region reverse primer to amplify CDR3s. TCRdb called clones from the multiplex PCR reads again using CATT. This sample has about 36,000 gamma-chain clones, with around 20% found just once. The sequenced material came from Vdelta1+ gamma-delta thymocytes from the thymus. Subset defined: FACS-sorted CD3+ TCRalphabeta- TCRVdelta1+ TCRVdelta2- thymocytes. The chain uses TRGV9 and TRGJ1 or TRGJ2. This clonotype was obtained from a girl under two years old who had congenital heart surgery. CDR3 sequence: CALWEVDYYKKLF. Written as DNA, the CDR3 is TGTGCCTTGTGGGAGGTCGACTATTATAAGAAACTCTTT.